The 21 T cell receptor beta chains in this list originate from one sample, sequenced in a study of STAT5B mutations in CD4+ large granular lymphocyte leukemia. Sequenced by immunoSEQ multiplex PCR; TCRdb stores in-frame clones only, minus some. In the table there are tens of thousands of clones, 65% to 80% of which are singletons. Material for sequencing was CD4+ T cells from blood buffy coats. These receptors were collected from a human donor in good health.

The rearrangement links TRBV2 to TRBJ1-2; TRBD1 is a possible D gene (5 bases). The CDR3 has 12 amino acids. Germline V gene lookup returns CDR1 SNHLY and CDR2 FYNNEI. V was pared by 6 bases and J by 6 bases, with 11 bases between. The CDR3 DNA reads TGTGCCAGCAGACTGACAGCCGATGGCTACACCTTC. Protein sequence: CASRLTADGYTF.

The DNA for the CDR3 is TGCAGCGTTGACAGGGGGGTAGATACGCAGTATTTT. Translating gives CSVDRGVDTQYF. The V and J genes are TRBV29-1 and TRBJ2-3; TRBD1 is a possible D gene (7 bases). Trimming took 3 bases from V and 5 from J, leaving 9 bases between them. Per the germline V gene, CDR1 is SQVTM and CDR2 is ANQGSEA. This CDR3 spans 12 amino acids.

The rearrangement joins TRBV14 to TRBJ2-5; D not certain. V was pared by 0 bases and J by 1 base, with 12 bases between. The CDR3 length is 16 residues. Germline V lookup: CDR1 SGHDN, CDR2 FVKESK. The CDR3 DNA sequence: TGTGCCAGCAGCCAAGAAGAAATGCAGGTCCAAGAGACCCAGTACTTC. It specifies CASSQEEMQVQETQYF.

In this sample, this clone turned up once. The V gene is TRBV30, the J gene TRBJ2-1, with D possibly matching TRBD2 (6 bases). Trimming left V 3 bases short and J 3 bases short, with 9 bases between. The germline gives CDR1 GTSNPN, CDR2 SVGIG (reference sequence). This CDR3 has 13 residues. CDR3 sequence: CAWSETSYNEQFF. In DNA form, the CDR3 reads TGTGCCTGGAGCGAGACTAGCTACAATGAGCAGTTCTTC.

The sample holds a few counts of this clone. The V gene is TRBV6-5, the J gene TRBJ1-1; D uncertain. This CDR3 spans 12 amino acids. Germline-derived CDR1 and CDR2 are MNHEY and SVGAGI. Trimming stripped 0 bases from V and 11 bases from J, with 10 bases between. The CDR3 is CASSYSASPAFF. CDR3 sequence (DNA): TGTGCCAGCAGTTACTCGGCCTCCCCGGCTTTCTTT.

The chain carries TRBV5-6 and TRBJ2-3; 11 bases match TRBD2. The germline V gene encodes CDR1 SGHDT and CDR2 YYEEEE. The V segment lost 2 bases and the J segment 6 bases; nucleotides outside the gene matches: 5. This CDR3 comprises 15 residues. The CDR3 loop reads CASSFLIAGGDTQYF. The CDR3 DNA follows: TGTGCCAGCAGCTTCTTGATAGCGGGAGGGGATACGCAGTATTTT.

The chain links TRBV5-6 to TRBJ2-1, with D hard to call. Germline V gene sequence: CDR1 SGHDT, CDR2 YYEEEE. The CDR3 has 14 residues. Trimming took off 0 bases at V and 9 bases at J, with 13 bases between the two ends. The CDR3: CASSLGVPASEQFF. CDR3 DNA: TGTGCCAGCAGCTTGGGAGTGCCGGCCTCTGAGCAGTTCTTC.

The rearrangement uses TRBV29-1 and TRBJ1-2; D is possibly TRBD1 (6 bases). The V end lost 1 base, the J end lost 8 bases, and 17 bases lay between the germline ends. Germline V gives CDR1 SQVTM, CDR2 ANQGSEA. The CDR3 totals 14 residues. Here the CDR3 reads CSVEAGGAVGGYTF. In DNA form, the CDR3 reads TGCAGCGTTGAAGCCGGGGGGGCAGTCGGGGGCTACACCTTC.

This clone was observed a few times. The chain combines TRBV2 with TRBJ1-6; 8 positions match TRBD1. This CDR3 has 15 amino acids. V was pared by 3 bases and J by 7 bases, with 5 bases of the junction left unmatched. CDR1 and CDR2 from the germline V gene are SNHLY and FYNNEI. Written as DNA, the CDR3 is TGTGCCAGCAGTGAGCTGACAGGGGTCAATTCACCCCTCCACTTT. Translating gives CASSELTGVNSPLHF.

The chain carries TRBV5-1 and TRBJ2-3; 13 bases are shared with TRBD2. Trimming removed 4 bases from V and 4 bases from J; junction bases left unmatched: 3. Per germline, CDR1 SGHRS and CDR2 YFSETQ. This CDR3 contains 15 residues. The CDR3 spells CASSTGLAGSDTQYF. CDR3 nucleotides: TGCGCCAGCAGCACGGGACTAGCGGGGTCAGATACGCAGTATTTT.

V and J are TRBV27 and TRBJ2-3, with D perhaps matching TRBD1 or TRBD2 (5 bases each). V dropped 1 base and J dropped 4 bases, with 18 bases sitting between them. Looked up from germline, CDR1 is MNHEY and CDR2 is SMNVEV (reference sequence). There are 17 residues in the CDR3. The CDR3 protein is CASSLLFYGPGPDTQYF. CDR3 coding DNA: TGTGCCAGCAGTTTATTATTTTATGGTCCGGGGCCAGATACGCAGTATTTT.

The chain couples TRBV10-2 to TRBJ2-7, with D maybe TRBD2 (6 bases). V lost 4 bases, J lost 1 base, and 11 bases lay in between. Germline CDR1 and CDR2: WSHSY and SAAADI. The CDR3 is 14 amino acids. CDR3 nucleotides: TGCGCCAGCAGTGTTAGGGGAGGATCCTACGAGCAGTACTTC. Translated, it gives CASSVRGGSYEQYF.

V and J are TRBV25-1 and TRBJ1-2; 7 positions agree with TRBD1. Germline V gene lookup returns CDR1 MGHDK and CDR2 SYGVNS. CDR3 length: 13 amino acids. Trimming at V came to 6 bases and at J to 7 bases, leaving 8 bases not matched to a gene. CDR3: CASSSQGVGGYTF. The CDR3 DNA reads as TGTGCCAGCAGCTCCCAGGGGGTTGGTGGCTACACCTTC.

The CDR3 bases are TGTGCCAGCAGCCCAGCGGATGGTTCCTACGAGCAGTACTTC. This sequence encodes CASSPADGSYEQYF. V is TRBV28 and J is TRBJ2-7; TRBD2 might be the D (5 bases). Trimming shortened V by 6 bases and J by 1 base, and 13 bases separated the two germline ends. This CDR3 has 14 amino acids. Per the germline V gene, CDR1 is MDHEN and CDR2 is SYDVKM.

The genes are TRBV15 and TRBJ1-4; D not certain. Trimming removed 3 bases at V and 0 bases at J, with 8 bases between. The length of the CDR3 is 15 residues. Germline V gene lookup returns CDR1 LNHNV and CDR2 YYDKDF (reference sequence). The CDR3 sequence is CATSRAAATNEKLFF. The DNA for the CDR3 is TGTGCCACCAGCAGGGCAGCTGCAACTAATGAAAAACTGTTTTTT.

As for this clone: Other DNA sequences in this sample translate to the same CDR3. V gene TRBV5-6 combines with J gene TRBJ2-1; D is possibly TRBD1 (5 bases). Per germline, CDR1 SGHDT and CDR2 YYEEEE. CDR3 length: 16 residues. The V end was cut by 0 bases, the J end by 12 bases, with 22 bases between. CDR3 amino acids: CASSLVSGQTLRAQFF. The CDR3 DNA is TGTGCCAGCAGCTTGGTGTCAGGGCAGACTCTACGGGCGCAGTTCTTC.

This clone was observed a few times. The genes are TRBV5-4 and TRBJ2-7; no definite D call. V was cut by 4 bases and J by 0 bases, with 5 bases left in between. Germline V gene sequence: CDR1 SGHNT, CDR2 YYREEE (reference sequence). The CDR3 runs to 12 residues. CDR3: CASSATSYEQYF. As DNA, the CDR3 is TGTGCCAGCAGCGCAACCTCCTACGAGCAGTACTTC.

V is TRBV30 and J is TRBJ2-2; 7 nucleotides match TRBD1. CDR1 is GTSNPN and CDR2 is SVGIG in the germline V gene (reference sequence). The junction had 6 bases not matched to a gene; V was cut back by 3 bases and J by 2 bases. The CDR3 is 15 residues long. The CDR3 nucleotides are TGTGCCTGGAGCGGACGACAGGGTAACACCGGGGAGCTGTTTTTT. Its protein is CAWSGRQGNTGELFF.

This clone appeared a single time. The rearrangement links TRBV7-8 to TRBJ2-7; D is uncertain. Germline V gene data show CDR1 as SGHVS and CDR2 as FQNEAQ. This CDR3 comprises 14 residues. V lost 4 bases to trimming and J lost 0 bases, with 10 bases between them. The CDR3 DNA reads TGTGCCAGCAGCTCCTCCCGCAGCTCCTACGAGCAGTACGTC. Protein sequence: CASSSSRSSYEQYV.

V is TRBV7-9 and J is TRBJ1-3, with 9 nucleotides matching TRBD1. Losses at the gene ends were 4 bases for V and 4 bases for J; bases not matched to a gene: 8. Per the germline V gene, CDR1 is SEHNR and CDR2 is FQNEAQ (reference sequence). This CDR3 is built from 16 residues. This CDR3 is CASSSVQGARGNTIYF. CDR3 DNA sequence: TGTGCCAGCAGCTCCGTACAGGGGGCGCGGGGAAACACCATATATTTT. The full variable domain, its missing parts supplied by reference TRBV7-9 and TRBJ1-3, is DTGVSQNPRHKITKRGQNVTFRCDPISEHNRLYWYRQTLGQGPEFLTYFQNEAQLEKSRLLSDRFSAERPKGSFSTLEIQRTEQGDSAMYLCASSSVQGARGNTIYFGEGSWLTVV.

The chain joins TRBV11-2 to TRBJ2-5, with D perhaps matching TRBD1 (6 bases). Trimming cost V 3 bases and J 1 base, with 9 bases left between them. The germline gives CDR1 SGHAT, CDR2 FQNNGV. The CDR3 is 14 residues long. Here the CDR3 DNA reads TGTGCCAGCAGCTTTACAGGGCTCCAAGAGACCCAGTACTTC. Amino acids: CASSFTGLQETQYF.